A single TCR beta chain is shown here with its context. Antigen: not known. Sequencing used immunoSEQ multiplex PCR; TCRdb keeps in-frame clones, though not all of them. Of roughly 46,000 clones in the sample, approximately 89% are singletons; the top ten hold 25%. The sample originates from a study of T cell responses to AZD1222 COVID-19 vaccine. The study's findings and limits: Most donors were white British, females outnumbered males, and clonal diversity was possibly underestimated.

This receptor was identified in an adult who received the AZD1222 COVID-19 vaccine. The specimen was peripheral blood, collected 28 days after the second AZD1222 dose.

As DNA, the CDR3 is TGTGCCACGGATAGGGACAGGGGTTTCTTC. It is translated as CATDRDRGFF. The J gene is TRBJ2-1, the V gene TRBV7-9; 10 positions match TRBD1. The junction had 7 bases not matched to a gene; V was cut back by 10 bases and J by 16 bases. This CDR3 is 10 amino acids long. Looked up from germline, CDR1 is SEHNR and CDR2 is FQNEAQ (reference sequence).